This T cell receptor (beta chain) comes out of a study of T cells in Graves' hyperthyroidism and ophthalmopathy. The TCR beta CDR3 regions underwent amplification using RNA transcripts as the source. Researchers ran a first-round RT-PCR on the TCR CDR3 using the HTBI primer set. TCRdb passed the multiplex PCR reads through MiXCR, listing each CDR3 protein once. The top ten hold 25% to 35% of the sample, which has more than 500,000 distinct CDR3 sequences, about 15% seen once. Concerning this clonotype: The antigen is not known.

Overall study findings and caveats: Researchers found most expanded thyroid clonotypes above 0.001 in blood as well.

The germline gives CDR1 SGHDN, CDR2 FVKESK. V lost 4 bases, J lost 6 bases, and 18 bases lay in between. The CDR3 loop spans 15 amino acids. Ophthalmopathy patients all had a Clinical Activity Score of at least 3, a NOSPECS grade of at least 4 and disease under 3 months old. Source material for PBMCs was about 10 ml fresh peripheral blood. The chain couples TRBV14 to TRBJ1-1; D might be TRBD1 (5 bases). This receptor was taken from a woman in her 30s with Graves' ophthalmopathy. Material: blood. CDR3 sequence: CASSPRAGNSAEAFF. The CDR3 DNA is TGTGCCAGCAGCCCAAGGGCAGGGAATTCGGCTGAAGCTTTCTTT.